This T cell receptor (beta chain) was identified during a study of T cells in Graves' hyperthyroidism and ophthalmopathy. Per the germline V gene, CDR1 is LNHNV and CDR2 is YYDKDF (reference sequence). The CDR3 contains 14 residues. Trimming took 5 bases from V and 4 from J, leaving 15 bases between them. The TCR beta CDR3 regions underwent amplification using RNA transcripts as the source. HTBI primers were used for first-round RT-PCR of the TCR CDR3. TCRdb used MiXCR to reprocess the multiplex PCR reads, holding one entry per CDR3 protein. The table records 310,000 or so distinct CDR3 sequences, about 15% of them present only once.

V gene TRBV15 combines with J gene TRBJ2-7; D uncertain. This receptor was identified in a woman between 55 and 75 years old with Graves' ophthalmopathy. Specimen: blood. CDR3 loop: CATSPRVGVYEQYF. DNA for the CDR3: TGTGCCACCAGCCCACGGGTTGGGGTTTACGAGCAGTACTTC.